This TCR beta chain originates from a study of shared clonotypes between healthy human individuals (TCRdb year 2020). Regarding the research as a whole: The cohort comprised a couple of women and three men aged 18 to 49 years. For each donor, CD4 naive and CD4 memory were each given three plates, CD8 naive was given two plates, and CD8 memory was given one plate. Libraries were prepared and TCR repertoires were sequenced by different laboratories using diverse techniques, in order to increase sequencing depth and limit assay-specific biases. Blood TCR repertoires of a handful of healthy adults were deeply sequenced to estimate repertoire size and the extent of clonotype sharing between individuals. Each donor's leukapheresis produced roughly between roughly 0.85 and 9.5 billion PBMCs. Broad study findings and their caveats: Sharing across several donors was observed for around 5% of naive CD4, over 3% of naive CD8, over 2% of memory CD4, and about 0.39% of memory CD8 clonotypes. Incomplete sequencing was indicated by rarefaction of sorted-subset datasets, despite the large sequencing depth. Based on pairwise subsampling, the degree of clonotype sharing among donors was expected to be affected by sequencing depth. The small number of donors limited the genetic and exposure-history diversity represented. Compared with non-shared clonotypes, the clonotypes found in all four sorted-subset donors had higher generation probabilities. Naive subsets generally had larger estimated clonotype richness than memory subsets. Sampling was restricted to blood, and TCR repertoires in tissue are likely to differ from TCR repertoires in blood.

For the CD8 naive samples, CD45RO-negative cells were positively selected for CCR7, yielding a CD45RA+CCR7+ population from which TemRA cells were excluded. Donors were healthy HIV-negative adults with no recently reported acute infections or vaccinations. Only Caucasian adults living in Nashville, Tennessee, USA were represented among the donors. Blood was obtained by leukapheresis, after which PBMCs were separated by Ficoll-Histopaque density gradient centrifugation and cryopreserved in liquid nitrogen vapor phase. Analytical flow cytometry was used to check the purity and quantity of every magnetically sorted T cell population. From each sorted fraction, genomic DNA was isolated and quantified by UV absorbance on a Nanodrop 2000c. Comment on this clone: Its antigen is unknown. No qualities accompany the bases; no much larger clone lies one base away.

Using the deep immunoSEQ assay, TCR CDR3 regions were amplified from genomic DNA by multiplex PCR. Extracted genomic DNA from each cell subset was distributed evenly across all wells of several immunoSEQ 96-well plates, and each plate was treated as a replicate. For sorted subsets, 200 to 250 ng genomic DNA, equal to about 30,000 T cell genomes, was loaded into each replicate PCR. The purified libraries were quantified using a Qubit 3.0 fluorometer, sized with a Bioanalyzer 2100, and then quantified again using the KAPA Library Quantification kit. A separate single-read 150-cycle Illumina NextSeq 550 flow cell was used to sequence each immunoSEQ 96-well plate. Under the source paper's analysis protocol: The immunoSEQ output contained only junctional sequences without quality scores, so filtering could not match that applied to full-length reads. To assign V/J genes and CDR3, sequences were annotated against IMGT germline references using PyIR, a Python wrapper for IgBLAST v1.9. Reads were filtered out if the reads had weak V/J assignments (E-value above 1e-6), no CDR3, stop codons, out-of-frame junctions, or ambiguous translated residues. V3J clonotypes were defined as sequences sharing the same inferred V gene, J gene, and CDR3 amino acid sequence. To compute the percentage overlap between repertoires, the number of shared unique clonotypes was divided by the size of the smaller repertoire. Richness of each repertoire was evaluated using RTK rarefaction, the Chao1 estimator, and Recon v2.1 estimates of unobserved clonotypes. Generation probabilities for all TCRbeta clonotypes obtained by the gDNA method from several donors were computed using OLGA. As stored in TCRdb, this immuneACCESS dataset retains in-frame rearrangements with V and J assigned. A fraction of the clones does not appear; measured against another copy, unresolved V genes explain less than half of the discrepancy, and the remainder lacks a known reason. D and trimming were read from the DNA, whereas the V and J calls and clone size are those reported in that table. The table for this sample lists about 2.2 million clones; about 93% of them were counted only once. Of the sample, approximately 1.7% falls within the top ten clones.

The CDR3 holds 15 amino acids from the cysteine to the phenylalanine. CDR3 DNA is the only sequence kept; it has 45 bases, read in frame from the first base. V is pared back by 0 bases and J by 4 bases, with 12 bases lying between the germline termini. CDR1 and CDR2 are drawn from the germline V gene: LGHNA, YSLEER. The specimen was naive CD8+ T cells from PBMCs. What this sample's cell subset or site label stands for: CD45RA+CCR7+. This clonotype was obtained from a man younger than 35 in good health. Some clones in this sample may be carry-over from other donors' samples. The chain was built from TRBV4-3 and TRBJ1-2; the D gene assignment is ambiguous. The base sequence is TGCGCCAGCAGCCAAGAAGGCACGGGCTTCTATGGCTACACCTTC. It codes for CASSQEGTGFYGYTF.